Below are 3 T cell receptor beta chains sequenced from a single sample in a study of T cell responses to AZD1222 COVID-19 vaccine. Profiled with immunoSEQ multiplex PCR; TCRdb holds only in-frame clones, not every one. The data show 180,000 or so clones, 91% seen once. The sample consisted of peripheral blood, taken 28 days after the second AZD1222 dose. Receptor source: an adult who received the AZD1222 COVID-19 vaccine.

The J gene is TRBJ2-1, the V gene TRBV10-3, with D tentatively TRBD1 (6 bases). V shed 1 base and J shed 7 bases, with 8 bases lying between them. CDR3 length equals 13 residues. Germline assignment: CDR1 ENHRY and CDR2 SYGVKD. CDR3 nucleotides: TGTGCCATCAGTGAGTTCACAGGGAATGAGCAGTTCTTC. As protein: CAISEFTGNEQFF.

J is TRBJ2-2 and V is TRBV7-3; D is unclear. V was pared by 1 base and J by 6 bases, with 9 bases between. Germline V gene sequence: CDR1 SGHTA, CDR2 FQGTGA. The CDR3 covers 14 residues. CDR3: CASSLNQLAGELFF. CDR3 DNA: TGTGCCAGCAGCTTAAACCAGTTAGCCGGGGAGCTGTTTTTT.

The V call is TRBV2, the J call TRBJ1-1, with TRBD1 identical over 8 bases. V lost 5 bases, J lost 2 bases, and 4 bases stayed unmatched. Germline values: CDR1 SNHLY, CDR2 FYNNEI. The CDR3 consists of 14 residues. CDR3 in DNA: TGTGCCAGCAGTAAAGGACAGGGTAACACTGAAGCTTTCTTT. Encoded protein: CASSKGQGNTEAFF.